Below, 12 T cell receptor beta chains from the same sample are listed, as sequenced in a study of cytomegalovirus exposure and HLA in healthy donors. Primers for the PCR totalled 60 Vbeta and 13 Jbeta. This table comes from immunoSEQ multiplex PCR, and its TCRdb copy is limited to in-frame clones, with some not included. In total, the table holds about 79,000 clones. Material: PBMCs. The receptors originated from a young man in good health and CMV-seronegative.

This chain uses TRBV29-1 with TRBJ2-2, with TRBD1 matching 8 bases. CDR1 is SQVTM, CDR2 ANQGSEA, per germline. The length of the CDR3 is 13 residues. The junction had 5 bases not matched to a gene; V was cut back by 7 bases and J by 4 bases. CDR3 loop: CSAGQGSTGELFF. CDR3 nucleotide sequence: TGCAGCGCAGGACAGGGTAGCACCGGGGAGCTGTTTTTT.

The V gene is TRBV5-4, the J gene TRBJ2-3, with 7 bases that match TRBD2. The CDR3 is 15 amino acids. Per germline, CDR1 SGHNT and CDR2 YYREEE (reference sequence). V gave up 0 bases and J gave up 3 bases; unmatched junction bases: 4. The CDR3 DNA follows: TGTGCCAGCAGCTTGGAACTAGCGTATACAGATACGCAGTATTTT. Its translation: CASSLELAYTDTQYF.

The genes are TRBV30 and TRBJ1-4, with a weak D call TRBD1 (6 bases). In germline, CDR1 is GTSNPN, CDR2 SVGIG (reference sequence). This CDR3 is 18 amino acids long. The V and J ends lost 2 bases and 6 bases respectively, with 25 bases between them. Here the CDR3 DNA reads TGTGCCTGGAGTCAGGCCCTCGGCAGGGGAAGGTGGGATGAAAAACTGTTTTTT. Encoded protein: CAWSQALGRGRWDEKLFF.

The J gene is TRBJ2-3, the V gene TRBV7-2, with 7 bases matching TRBD1. Germline assignment: CDR1 SGHTA and CDR2 FQGNSA. Trimming at V came to 5 bases and at J to 0 bases, leaving 5 bases not matched to a gene. This CDR3 contains 15 residues. In DNA form, the CDR3 reads TGTGCCAGCAGCCGGACAGGACCTAGCACAGATACGCAGTATTTT. The encoded protein is CASSRTGPSTDTQYF. The entire variable domain, with the rest obtained from reference TRBV7-2 and TRBJ2-3, is as follows: GAGVSQSPSNKVTEKGKDVELRCDPISGHTALYWYRQSLGQGLEFLIYFQGNSAPDKSGLPSDRFSAERTGGSVSTLTIQRTQQEDSAVYLCASSRTGPSTDTQYFGPGTRLTVL.

The J gene is TRBJ2-3, the V gene TRBV30, with D tentatively TRBD2 (7 bases). Germline values: CDR1 GTSNPN, CDR2 SVGIG (reference sequence). The CDR3 runs 16 residues. Between the trimmed V and J ends, which lost 0 bases and 2 bases, there was a span of 15 bases. The CDR3 DNA sequence: TGTGCCTGGAGTGTACGAAGGGGGGGTTACACAGATACGCAGTATTTT. Translated, it gives CAWSVRRGGYTDTQYF.

The CDR3 sequence: CASSQGLQGNTEAFF. The CDR3 bases are TGTGCCAGCTCCCAGGGCCTACAGGGGAACACTGAAGCTTTCTTT. The chain combines TRBV18 with TRBJ1-1, with a possible D match to TRBD1 (6 bases). The CDR3 totals 15 residues. V was clipped by 6 bases and J by 1 base, with 15 bases between them. From germline, CDR1 is KGHSH and CDR2 LQKENI.

The genes are TRBV9 and TRBJ2-7; 7 bases match TRBD2. Trimming took 1 base from V and 5 from J; bases not matched to a gene: 12. The CDR3 contains 16 residues. In germline, CDR1 is SGDLS, CDR2 YYNGEE. The CDR3 sequence: CASSVKGGLAADEQYF. The CDR3 DNA reads TGTGCCAGCAGCGTAAAGGGCGGGCTAGCGGCCGACGAGCAGTACTTC.

The genes are TRBV5-4 and TRBJ2-7; D remains unclear. Germline assignment: CDR1 SGHNT and CDR2 YYREEE (reference sequence). The CDR3 covers 14 residues. Trimming pared 1 base from V and 2 bases from J, leaving 10 bases between. The DNA of the CDR3 is TGTGCCAGCAGCTTGTACGCGTCCGCCTACGAGCAGTACTTC. This encodes CASSLYASAYEQYF.

The chain recombines TRBV7-6 with TRBJ2-7, with 12 bases identical to TRBD2. Germline CDR1 SGHVS, CDR2 FNYEAQ. After removal of 0 bases from V and 2 bases from J, the junction contained 8 bases not matched to a gene. CDR3 length: 18 residues. Here the CDR3 DNA reads TGTGCCAGCAGCTTAGCCGGACTAGCGGGGCCTCCCCCCTACGAGCAGTACTTC. It codes for CASSLAGLAGPPPYEQYF.

The rearrangement joins TRBV19 to TRBJ1-2; possible D gene TRBD1, 5 bases. V was pared by 4 bases and J by 4 bases, with 16 bases between. This CDR3 has 15 residues. CDR1 LNHDA and CDR2 SQIVND come from the germline V gene (reference sequence). DNA of the CDR3: TGTGCCAGTAGTAGGGGTCAGACAGTCGTCTATGGCTACACCTTC. Translated: CASSRGQTVVYGYTF.

V gene TRBV14 combines with J gene TRBJ2-2; no clear D. CDR3 length equals 11 residues. V dropped 1 base and J dropped 8 bases, with 2 bases sitting between them. The V gene's germline CDR1 is SGHDN and CDR2 FVKESK. CDR3: CASSQAGELFF. The CDR3 DNA follows: TGTGCCAGCAGCCAAGCTGGGGAGCTGTTTTTT.

The chain uses TRBV6-5 and TRBJ2-7; D possibly corresponds to TRBD1 (6 bases). CDR1 and CDR2 (germline): MNHEY, SVGAGI. This CDR3 comprises 16 residues. Trimming left V 2 bases short and J 0 bases short, with 14 bases between. CDR3 coding DNA: TGTGCCAGCAGTTACGTTGGAGACAGGAGCTCCTACGAGCAGTACTTC. Protein product: CASSYVGDRSSYEQYF.